The text below deals with one TCR beta chain. Germline lookup yields CDR1 MNHEY and CDR2 SMNVEV (reference sequence). The ends were cut back, 5 bases at V and 2 bases at J, with 9 bases in the middle. This CDR3 is 13 amino acids long. The source of the sample is a study of blood T cell repertoires in COVID-19. The repertoire was sequenced with immunoSEQ multiplex PCR; TCRdb's copy has only in-frame clones and lacks some. The repertoire has about 400,000 clones, about 89% of them found once; the top ten carry 4% to 4.5%. The receptor's source is a woman aged 30 to 39 with acute or convalescent COVID-19. The sample was peripheral blood. V is TRBV27 and J is TRBJ1-1, with D possibly TRBD1 on 5 matching bases. CDR3 in DNA: TGTGCCAGCAGTCCCGGGGGTAACACTGAAGCTTTCTTT. As protein: CASSPGGNTEAFF.